This entry lists 27 T cell receptor beta chains sequenced from one sample in a study of blood T cell repertoires in COVID-19. Libraries were prepared by immunoSEQ multiplex PCR; TCRdb keeps only in-frame clonotypes and omits some of them. Among roughly 140,000 clones listed, roughly 80% were seen once. The sample was peripheral blood. The receptors originated from a man aged 55 to 70 with acute or convalescent COVID-19.

The genes are TRBV4-2 and TRBJ2-5; 8 nucleotides align to TRBD2. The ends lost 5 bases at V and 5 bases at J; junction bases unmatched: 4. Germline loops: CDR1 LGHNA, CDR2 YNFKEQ. The length of the CDR3 is 13 residues. The CDR3 here is CASSDRLAETQYF. In DNA, the CDR3 is TGTGCCAGCAGCGATAGACTAGCGGAGACCCAGTACTTC.

The chain uses TRBV10-3 and TRBJ2-7, with TRBD1 as a possible D gene (6 bases). CDR3 size: 14 residues. Trimming stripped 9 bases from V and 1 base from J, with 16 bases between. Per germline, CDR1 ENHRY and CDR2 SYGVKD. The CDR3 sequence is CAIMNRDTSYEQYF. CDR3 bases: TGTGCCATAATGAACCGGGACACATCCTACGAGCAGTACTTC.

The table lists this clone with a few counts. The rearrangement links TRBV4-3 to TRBJ1-2, with 9 positions matching TRBD1. Losses at the gene ends were 0 bases for V and 2 bases for J; bases not matched to a gene: 7. The CDR3 is 17 residues long. Germline V lookup: CDR1 LGHNA, CDR2 YSLEER. CDR3 region: CASSQDNPGQGNYGYTF. CDR3 DNA sequence: TGCGCCAGCAGCCAAGATAACCCGGGACAGGGAAACTATGGCTACACCTTC.

CDR3 in amino acids: CASSLRQGSSGYTF. In DNA form, the CDR3 reads TGTGCCAGCAGCTTAAGACAGGGGTCCTCTGGCTACACCTTC. This rearrangement joins TRBV7-9 to TRBJ1-2, with 8 positions matching TRBD1. V lost 2 bases, J lost 7 bases, and 6 bases stayed unmatched. The CDR3 is made up of 14 amino acids. The germline V gene encodes CDR1 SEHNR and CDR2 FQNEAQ (reference sequence). The full variable domain, with the rest looked up from reference TRBV7-9 and TRBJ1-2, is DTGVSQNPRHKITKRGQNVTFRCDPISEHNRLYWYRQTLGQGPEFLTYFQNEAQLEKSRLLSDRFSAERPKGSFSTLEIQRTEQGDSAMYLCASSLRQGSSGYTFGSGTRLTVV.

V is TRBV19 and J is TRBJ1-1; a weak D match, TRBD1 (5 bases). The V end lost 5 bases, the J end lost 5 bases, and 15 bases lay between the germline ends. This CDR3 spans 14 amino acids. The germline V gene has CDR1 LNHDA and CDR2 SQIVND (reference sequence). CDR3 loop: CASSERFKGTEAFF. The CDR3 DNA reads as TGTGCCAGTAGTGAACGGTTCAAGGGGACTGAAGCTTTCTTT.

The chain recombines TRBV21-1 with TRBJ1-5. TRBV21-1 is a recognized pseudogene. This CDR3 is 19 amino acids long. In nucleotides, the CDR3 is TGTGCCAGCACCGGGTTACTACGCATACTCCGGGATAGCAATCAGCCCCAGCATTTT. Translating it yields CASTGLLRILRDSNQPQHF.

The V call is TRBV19, the J call TRBJ1-5; a weak D match, TRBD1 (5 bases). The germline V and J ends were trimmed by 5 bases and 9 bases, with 14 bases remaining between them. CDR3 length: 13 amino acids. Germline assignment: CDR1 LNHDA and CDR2 SQIVND (reference sequence). CDR3 loop: CASSSRVYRPQHF. In nucleotides, the CDR3 is TGTGCCAGTAGTTCCAGGGTGTACAGGCCCCAGCATTTT.

V is TRBV5-1 and J is TRBJ1-6; perhaps TRBD1 as D (6 bases). CDR1 is SGHRS and CDR2 is YFSETQ in the germline V gene. Trimming cost V 5 bases and J 1 base, with 16 bases left between them. This CDR3 spans 17 amino acids. CDR3: CASSSTAGASYNSPLHF. DNA of the CDR3: TGCGCCAGCAGTTCCACGGCGGGGGCGTCCTATAATTCACCCCTCCACTTT.

This clone came up a few times. This chain joins TRBV9 and TRBJ1-1; D might be TRBD1 (5 bases). The V end lost 0 bases, the J end lost 1 base, and 22 bases lay between the germline ends. CDR1 and CDR2 from the germline V gene are SGDLS and YYNGEE. This CDR3 region has 19 residues. Here the CDR3 DNA reads TGTGCCAGCAGCGTAGGAAAACTGGGACTCGTAGCCAAGAACACTGAAGCTTTCTTT. Translated: CASSVGKLGLVAKNTEAFF.

This clone was seen a few times. The rearrangement links TRBV5-6 to TRBJ1-2; D might be TRBD1 (5 bases). CDR1 and CDR2 from the germline V gene are SGHDT and YYEEEE. The CDR3 is 15 amino acids. V was pared by 2 bases and J by 1 base, with 12 bases between. CDR3 coding DNA: TGTGCCAGCAGCTTTGGAAGGGGTTATAACTATGGCTACACCTTC. This gives the protein CASSFGRGYNYGYTF.

The chain is built from TRBV15 and TRBJ2-7; a possible D gene is TRBD2 (5 bases). Per germline, CDR1 LNHNV and CDR2 YYDKDF (reference sequence). V lost 1 base to trimming and J lost 4 bases, with 11 bases between them. The CDR3 runs to 14 residues. The CDR3 DNA sequence: TGTGCCACCAGCAGAGGAGGGAGTGGGTACGAGCAGTACTTC. Amino acid sequence: CATSRGGSGYEQYF.

V is TRBV11-2 and J is TRBJ1-4; 7 nucleotides match TRBD1. V trimming: 1 base; J trimming: 13 bases; junction bases outside the gene matches: 15. Germline V gene sequence: CDR1 SGHAT, CDR2 FQNNGV. The CDR3 consists of 16 residues. The CDR3 loop is CASSLGKTGRASGLFF. In nucleotides, the CDR3 is TGTGCCAGCAGCTTAGGGAAGACAGGGCGGGCGTCGGGACTGTTTTTT.

This clone was counted a single time. Other DNA sequences in this sample translate to the same CDR3. The J gene is TRBJ1-5, the V gene TRBV7-2, with 7 bases that match TRBD1. CDR1 and CDR2 from the germline V gene are SGHTA and FQGNSA. The CDR3 runs 14 residues. The ends lost 1 base at V and 6 bases at J; junction bases unmatched: 3. CDR3 coding DNA: TGTGCCAGCAGCTTAGGACAGGGAGGTCAGCCCCAGCATTTT. Translation: CASSLGQGGQPQHF.

V gene TRBV19 combines with J gene TRBJ2-3, with 7 nucleotides matching TRBD1. Germline V gene data show CDR1 as LNHDA and CDR2 as SQIVND (reference sequence). V shed 5 bases and J 6 bases; nucleotides not matched to a gene: 14. The CDR3 sequence is 16 residues long. CDR3 protein: CASSAAGLVGQDTQYF. The CDR3 nucleotides are TGTGCCAGTAGTGCGGCCGGTCTAGTGGGACAGGATACGCAGTATTTT.

The chain employs TRBV6-6 and TRBJ2-5, with 9 bases identical to TRBD1. V trimming: 6 bases; J trimming: 5 bases; junction bases outside the gene matches: 7. The CDR3 loop spans 14 amino acids. CDR1 MNHNY and CDR2 SVGAGI come from the germline V gene (reference sequence). CDR3 sequence: CASSKQGAGETQYF. CDR3 DNA sequence: TGTGCCAGCAGCAAACAGGGGGCGGGGGAGACCCAGTACTTC.

The V call is TRBV21-1, the J call TRBJ2-3; no DNA check was done on the table's D call, TRBD1. TRBV21-1 is described as a pseudogene. This CDR3 comprises 16 residues. The CDR3 sequence: CASSKSPTGATDTQYF. CDR3 sequence (DNA): TGTGCCAGCAGCAAGTCCCCGACAGGGGCAACAGATACGCAGTATTTT.

The chain links TRBV7-2 to TRBJ1-6; D unresolved. V lost 5 bases to trimming and J lost 7 bases, with 18 bases between them. Germline CDR1 and CDR2: SGHTA and FQGNSA. The CDR3 extends over 16 amino acids. The CDR3 DNA follows: TGTGCCAGCAGCGCGAATTCCCCCGCGCTGAATTCACCCCTCCACTTT. The encoded protein is CASSANSPALNSPLHF.

This chain uses TRBV19 with TRBJ2-1, with 7 bases lining up with TRBD1. The CDR3 covers 13 residues. Germline values: CDR1 LNHDA, CDR2 SQIVND (reference sequence). After removal of 7 bases from V and 6 bases from J, the junction contained 6 bases not matched to a gene. The CDR3 region is CASTSQGVNEQFF. For the CDR3, the DNA is TGTGCCAGTACATCTCAGGGGGTCAATGAGCAGTTCTTC.

This clone was picked up a small number of times. This chain joins TRBV7-2 and TRBJ1-1, with D uncertain. The CDR3 has 13 residues. V lost 1 base and J 3 bases, leaving 6 bases between the germline ends. Germline V gene lookup returns CDR1 SGHTA and CDR2 FQGNSA. The CDR3 sequence: CASSLGPDTEAFF. CDR3 in DNA: TGTGCCAGCAGCTTAGGTCCGGACACTGAAGCTTTCTTT.

This clone was detected a few times. This chain connects TRBV6-6 to TRBJ2-5, with D possibly matching TRBD1 (6 bases). Germline V gene lookup returns CDR1 MNHNY and CDR2 SVGAGI (reference sequence). This CDR3 region has 15 residues. The germline V and J ends were trimmed by 2 bases and 7 bases, with 17 bases remaining between them. The CDR3 sequence is CASSYPTGSRGTQYF. CDR3 DNA: TGTGCCAGCAGTTACCCTACAGGGTCCAGGGGGACCCAGTACTTC.

V and J are TRBV19 and TRBJ1-1; maybe TRBD1 (5 bases). Germline CDR1 reads LNHDA; CDR2 reads SQIVND (reference sequence). Trimming took off 10 bases at V and 0 bases at J, with 12 bases between the two ends. This CDR3 has 13 residues. The CDR3 coding sequence is TGTGCCACAGGGAGGGGATTGAACACTGAAGCTTTCTTT. Its translation is CATGRGLNTEAFF. The variable domain in full, completed from reference TRBV19 and TRBJ1-1, reads DGGITQSPKYLFRKEGQNVTLSCEQNLNHDAMYWYRQDPGQGLRLIYYSQIVNDFQKGDIAEGYSVSREKKESFPLTVTSAQKNPTAFYLCATGRGLNTEAFFGQGTRLTVV.

This clone was recorded once. The chain uses TRBV7-9 and TRBJ1-6; D is undetermined. Germline assignment: CDR1 SEHNR and CDR2 FQNEAQ (reference sequence). The germline V and J ends were trimmed by 3 bases and 0 bases, with 9 bases remaining between them. This CDR3 has 16 residues. DNA of the CDR3: TGTGCCAGCAGCTTGCCGGGGAGCTCCTATAATTCACCCCTCCACTTT. Amino acid sequence: CASSLPGSSYNSPLHF.

V is TRBV28 and J is TRBJ2-7; 9 bases are a match to TRBD1. The CDR3 is made up of 16 amino acids. J gave up 2 bases and V 7 bases, and 12 bases lay outside the gene matches. Germline V CDR1 and CDR2: MDHEN, SYDVKM. CDR3 bases: TGTGCCAGCACCCCTCCCCCCGGGACAGGGCCCTACGAGCAGTACTTC. Protein sequence: CASTPPPGTGPYEQYF.

CDR3 amino acids: CASIGAMSTDTQYF. The CDR3 DNA reads as TGTGCCAGCATAGGAGCTATGAGCACAGATACGCAGTATTTT. V and J are TRBV25-1 and TRBJ2-3; D call uncertain. The CDR3 length is 14 residues. Trimming cost V 7 bases and J 0 bases, with 11 bases left between them. CDR1 is MGHDK and CDR2 is SYGVNS in the germline V gene.

The V gene is TRBV6-2 or TRBV6-3, the J gene TRBJ2-7; D gene ambiguous. V lost 4 bases, J lost 2 bases, and 9 bases lay in between. The germline V gene has CDR1 MNHEY and CDR2 SVGEGT. The CDR3 extends over 13 amino acids. DNA of the CDR3: TGTGCCAGCAGTTCGACTGCTCCCTACGAGCAGTACTTC. It yields the protein CASSSTAPYEQYF.

The chain couples TRBV7-9 to TRBJ1-4; 7 nucleotides align to TRBD1. Germline trimming cut 5 bases from V and 10 bases from J; bases unmatched to any gene: 10. CDR1 and CDR2 from the germline V gene are SEHNR and FQNEAQ (reference sequence). The CDR3 is 14 amino acids. DNA of the CDR3: TGTGCCAGCAGCCCTGGGGGCAGGGGGGCAAAACTGTTTTTT. Amino acids: CASSPGGRGAKLFF. Filled out from reference TRBV7-9 and TRBJ1-4, the complete variable domain reads DTGVSQNPRHKITKRGQNVTFRCDPISEHNRLYWYRQTLGQGPEFLTYFQNEAQLEKSRLLSDRFSAERPKGSFSTLEIQRTEQGDSAMYLCASSPGGRGAKLFFGSGTQLSVL.

This chain connects TRBV28 to TRBJ1-4, with 9 bases matching TRBD1. The junction had 21 bases not matched to a gene; V was cut back by 4 bases and J by 0 bases. The CDR3 contains 22 residues. Looked up from germline, CDR1 is MDHEN and CDR2 is SYDVKM. This chain's CDR3 is CASSSTPGQGPRRLATNEKLFF. The CDR3 DNA is TGTGCCAGCAGTTCCACCCCGGGACAGGGACCACGCCGACTCGCAACTAATGAAAAACTGTTTTTT.